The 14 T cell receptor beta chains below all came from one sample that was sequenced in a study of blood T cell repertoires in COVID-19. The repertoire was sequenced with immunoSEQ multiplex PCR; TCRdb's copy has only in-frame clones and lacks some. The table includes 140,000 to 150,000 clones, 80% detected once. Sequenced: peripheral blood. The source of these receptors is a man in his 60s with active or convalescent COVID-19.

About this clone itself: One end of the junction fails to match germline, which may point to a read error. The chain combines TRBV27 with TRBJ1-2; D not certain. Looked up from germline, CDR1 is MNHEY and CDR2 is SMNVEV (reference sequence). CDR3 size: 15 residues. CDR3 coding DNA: TGTGCCAGCAGATCAGCACTAGGGATTAACCATGGCTACACCTTC. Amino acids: CASRSALGINHGYTF.

CDR3 loop: CASSIYGMATGELFF. The CDR3 coding sequence is TGTGCCAGTAGTATCTACGGGATGGCCACCGGGGAGCTGTTTTTT. The chain employs TRBV19 and TRBJ2-2; perhaps TRBD2 as D (5 bases). From germline, CDR1 is LNHDA and CDR2 SQIVND (reference sequence). V gave up 3 bases and J gave up 4 bases, with 12 bases separating them. This CDR3 has 15 amino acids.

The CDR3 nucleotides are TGTGCCACCAGTGATTTGGGGGACAGGGGGGCCACAGATACGCAGTATTTT. It specifies CATSDLGDRGATDTQYF. The rearrangement links TRBV24-1 to TRBJ2-3; TRBD1 matches 11 bases. The CDR3 spans 17 residues. CDR1 KGHDR and CDR2 SFDVKD come from the germline V gene. The junction had 3 bases not matched to a gene; V was cut back by 0 bases and J by 2 bases.

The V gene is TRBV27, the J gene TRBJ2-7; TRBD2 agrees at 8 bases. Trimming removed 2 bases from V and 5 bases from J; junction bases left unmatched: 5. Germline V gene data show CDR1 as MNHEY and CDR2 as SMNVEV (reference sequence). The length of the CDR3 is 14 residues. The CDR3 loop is CASSLAAGVDEQYF. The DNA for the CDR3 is TGTGCCAGCAGTTTAGCAGCGGGAGTCGACGAGCAGTACTTC.

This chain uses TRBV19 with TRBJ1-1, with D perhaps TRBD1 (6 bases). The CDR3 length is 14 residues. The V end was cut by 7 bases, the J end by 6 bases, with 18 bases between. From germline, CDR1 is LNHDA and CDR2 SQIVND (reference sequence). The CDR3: CASNRLQGLAEAFF. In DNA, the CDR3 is TGTGCCAGTAACCGATTACAGGGCTTGGCTGAAGCTTTCTTT.

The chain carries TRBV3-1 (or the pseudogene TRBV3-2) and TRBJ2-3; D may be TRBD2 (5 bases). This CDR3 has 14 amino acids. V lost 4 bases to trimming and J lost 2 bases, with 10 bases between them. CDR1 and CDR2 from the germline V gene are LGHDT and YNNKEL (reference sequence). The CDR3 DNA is TGTGCCAGCAGCCTCGGAGCGGTCACAGATACGCAGTATTTT. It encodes CASSLGAVTDTQYF.

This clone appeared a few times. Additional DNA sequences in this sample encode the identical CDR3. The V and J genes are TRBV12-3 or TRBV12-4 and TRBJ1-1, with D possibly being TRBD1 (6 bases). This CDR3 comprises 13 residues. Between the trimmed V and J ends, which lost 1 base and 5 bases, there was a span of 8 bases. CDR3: CASSLDRVTEAFF. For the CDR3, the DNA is TGTGCCAGCAGTTTAGACAGGGTGACTGAAGCTTTCTTT.

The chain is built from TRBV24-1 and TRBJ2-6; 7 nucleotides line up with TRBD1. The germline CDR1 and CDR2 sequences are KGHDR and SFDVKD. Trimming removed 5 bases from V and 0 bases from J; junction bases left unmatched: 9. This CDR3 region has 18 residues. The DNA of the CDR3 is TGTGCCACCAGTGCCCATACAGGGGAAAACTCTGGGGCCAACGTCCTGACTTTC. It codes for CATSAHTGENSGANVLTF.

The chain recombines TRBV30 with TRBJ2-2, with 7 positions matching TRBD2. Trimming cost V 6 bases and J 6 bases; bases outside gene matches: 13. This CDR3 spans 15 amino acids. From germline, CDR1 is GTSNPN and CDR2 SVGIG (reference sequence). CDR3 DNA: TGTGCCTGCCGGCCCCAGGCGGGAGCGGCCGGGGAGCTGTTTTTT. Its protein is CACRPQAGAAGELFF.

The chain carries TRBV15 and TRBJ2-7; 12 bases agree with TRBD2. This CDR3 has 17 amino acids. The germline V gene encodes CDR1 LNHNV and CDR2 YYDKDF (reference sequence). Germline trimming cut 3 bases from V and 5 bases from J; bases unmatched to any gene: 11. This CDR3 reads CATSRGPGLAGAHEQYF. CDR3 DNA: TGTGCCACCAGCAGGGGCCCGGGACTAGCGGGTGCCCACGAGCAGTACTTC.

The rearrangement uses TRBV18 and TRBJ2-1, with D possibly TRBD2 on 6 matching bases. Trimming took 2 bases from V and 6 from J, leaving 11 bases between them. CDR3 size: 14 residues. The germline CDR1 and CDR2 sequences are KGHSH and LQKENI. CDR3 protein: CASSPGLSTNEQFF. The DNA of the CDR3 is TGTGCCAGCTCACCAGGACTATCAACCAATGAGCAGTTCTTC.

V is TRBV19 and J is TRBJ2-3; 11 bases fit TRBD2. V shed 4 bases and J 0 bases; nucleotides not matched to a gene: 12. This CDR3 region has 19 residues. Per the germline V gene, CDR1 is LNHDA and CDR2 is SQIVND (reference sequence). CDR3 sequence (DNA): TGTGCCAGTAGTACCTCCATCCCTCGACTAGCGGGAAGCACAGATACGCAGTATTTT. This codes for CASSTSIPRLAGSTDTQYF.

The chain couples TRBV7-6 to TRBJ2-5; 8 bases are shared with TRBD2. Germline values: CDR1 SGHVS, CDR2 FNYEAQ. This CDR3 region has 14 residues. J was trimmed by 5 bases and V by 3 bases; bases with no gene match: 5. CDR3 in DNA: TGTGCCAGCAGCTTTCTTCGGGGGGGCGAGACCCAGTACTTC. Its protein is CASSFLRGGETQYF. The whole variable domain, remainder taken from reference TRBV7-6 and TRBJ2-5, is GAGVSQSPRYKVTKRGQDVALRCDPISGHVSLYWYRQALGQGPEFLTYFNYEAQQDKSGLPNDRFSAERPEGSISTLTIQRTEQRDSAMYRCASSFLRGGETQYFGPGTRLLVL.

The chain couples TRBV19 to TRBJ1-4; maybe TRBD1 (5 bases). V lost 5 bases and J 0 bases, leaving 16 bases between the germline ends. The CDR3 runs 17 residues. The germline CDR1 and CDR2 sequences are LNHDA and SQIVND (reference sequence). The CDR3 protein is CASSGNYRRATNEKLFF. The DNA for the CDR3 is TGTGCCAGTAGTGGCAACTACAGGAGGGCAACTAATGAAAAACTGTTTTTT.